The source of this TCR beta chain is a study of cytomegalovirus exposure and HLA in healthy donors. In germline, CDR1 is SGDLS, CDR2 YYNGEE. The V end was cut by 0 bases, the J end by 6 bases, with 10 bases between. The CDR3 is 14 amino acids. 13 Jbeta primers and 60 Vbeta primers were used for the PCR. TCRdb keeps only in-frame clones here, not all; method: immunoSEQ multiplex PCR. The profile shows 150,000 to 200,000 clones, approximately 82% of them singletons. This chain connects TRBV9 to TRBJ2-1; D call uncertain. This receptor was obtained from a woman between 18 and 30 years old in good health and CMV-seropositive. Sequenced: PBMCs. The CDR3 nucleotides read TGTGCCAGCAGCGTAGGTTGGAGTTTCAATGAGCAGTTCTTC. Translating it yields CASSVGWSFNEQFF.